The 10 T cell receptor beta chains listed next were all sequenced from one sample in a study of T cells in Graves' hyperthyroidism and ophthalmopathy. TCR beta CDR3 regions were amplified from RNA. RT-PCR in the first round (using the HTBI primer set) targeted the TCR CDR3. TCRdb re-called the multiplex PCR reads with MiXCR, one entry per CDR3 protein. In the table there are about 300,000 distinct CDR3 sequences, about 14% of which are singletons. Sample: blood. The receptors come from a woman aged 30 to 39 with Graves' hyperthyroidism that later progressed to Graves' ophthalmopathy.

V is TRBV19 and J is TRBJ2-5, with a weak D call TRBD1 (7 bases). Germline CDR1 LNHDA, CDR2 SQIVND (reference sequence). The CDR3 has 14 residues. Trimming cost V 7 bases and J 3 bases, with 15 bases left between them. The CDR3 nucleotides read TGTGCCAGTACCCCAGGGGGAGGAGAAGAGACCCAGTACTTC. This gives the protein CASTPGGGEETQYF.

This clonotype was picked up many times. The chain links TRBV2 to TRBJ2-3; D call uncertain. CDR1 is SNHLY and CDR2 is FYNNEI in the germline V gene. Trimming stripped 5 bases from V and 3 bases from J, with 15 bases between. This CDR3 has 15 amino acids. CDR3 bases: TGTGCCAGCAGTCCCCCGGGTTCCCGGACAGATACGCAGTATTTT. It yields the protein CASSPPGSRTDTQYF.

This clonotype was picked up many times. The DNA is omitted, as the CDR3 cannot be located on it reliably, and the CDR3 follows TCRdb's listing. V and J are TRBV6-2 or TRBV6-3 and TRBJ2-1. Germline V gene sequence: CDR1 MNHEY, CDR2 SVGEGT. The CDR3 length equals 14 residues, ends included. The CDR3 here is CASSYVGPSDEQFF.

This clonotype was observed many times. The gene calls are TRBV4-2 and TRBJ2-7, with 7 bases that match TRBD2. J was trimmed by 1 base and V by 1 base; bases with no gene match: 4. Per the germline V gene, CDR1 is LGHNA and CDR2 is YNFKEQ. The CDR3 spans 15 residues. The CDR3 here is CASSQVWRESYEQYF. As DNA, the CDR3 is TGTGCCAGCAGCCAAGTGTGGCGGGAGTCCTACGAGCAGTACTTC.

Ten or more counts support this clonotype. The genes are TRBV28 and TRBJ2-5, with a possible D match to TRBD1 (6 bases). The V gene lost 7 bases and the J gene lost 5 bases, with 14 bases spanning the gap. The germline gives CDR1 MDHEN, CDR2 SYDVKM. CDR3 length: 13 amino acids. The CDR3 reads CASTRPGVETQYF. Here the CDR3 DNA reads TGTGCCAGCACCCGGCCAGGGGTTGAGACCCAGTACTTC.

This clonotype was seen at least ten times. This sequence joins TRBV10-3 and TRBJ2-3; D perhaps matches TRBD1 (6 bases). The germline V gene encodes CDR1 ENHRY and CDR2 SYGVKD. This CDR3 contains 16 residues. Trimming stripped 5 bases from V and 0 bases from J, with 15 bases between. The CDR3 nucleotides are TGTGCCATCAGTTTCGGTGGGACACAGAGCACAGATACGCAGTATTTT. Translated, it gives CAISFGGTQSTDTQYF.

The rearrangement links TRBV27 to TRBJ1-2; 9 nucleotides line up with TRBD1. Trimming cost V 4 bases and J 4 bases; bases outside gene matches: 10. This CDR3 has 16 residues. CDR1 MNHEY and CDR2 SMNVEV come from the germline V gene (reference sequence). CDR3 DNA sequence: TGTGCCAGCAGTTCAAGCCCACAGGGGGCGATCTATGGCTACACCTTC. It translates to CASSSSPQGAIYGYTF.

This clonotype was picked up many times. The CDR3 loop reads CASSWTSSSYEQYF. The DNA for the CDR3 is TGTGCCAGCAGTTGGACTAGCAGTTCCTACGAGCAGTACTTC. The genes are TRBV6-2 or TRBV6-3 and TRBJ2-7; 8 bases align to TRBD2. The germline V gene encodes CDR1 MNHEY and CDR2 SVGEGT. The CDR3 covers 14 residues. V lost 4 bases, J lost 1 base, and 3 bases stayed unmatched.

This clonotype was observed at least ten times. The chain joins TRBV5-4 to TRBJ2-1, with D possibly TRBD2 on 6 matching bases. Per the germline V gene, CDR1 is SGHNT and CDR2 is YYREEE (reference sequence). The ends were cut back, 2 bases at V and 9 bases at J, with 12 bases in the middle. The CDR3 is 13 amino acids. The CDR3 DNA reads TGTGCCAGCAGCTTTACGACTAGAGGTGAGCAGTTCTTC. Its protein product is CASSFTTRGEQFF.

This clonotype was recorded many times. The CDR3 DNA is TGCAGTGCTAGAGGCCTGGAGGGGATTGGGAACGAGCAGTACTTC. It is translated as CSARGLEGIGNEQYF. The V call is TRBV20-1, the J call TRBJ2-7; D perhaps matches TRBD2 (6 bases). V lost 1 base to trimming and J lost 5 bases, with 18 bases between them. The CDR3 consists of 15 residues. Per the germline V gene, CDR1 is DFQATT and CDR2 is SNEGSKA (reference sequence).